A selection of T cell receptor beta chains follows, all from one sample in a study of identical twins. TCRdb redid the calling of the 5' RACE reads with MiXCR, one entry per CDR3 protein. The sample has over 250,000 distinct CDR3 sequences; 8.5% to 9.5% are singletons. This sample also appeared in a second study, on yellow fever vaccine responses in identical twins.

The sample taken for sequencing was CD8+ T cells sorted from blood. The receptors stem from a woman aged 18-29 years in good health. CDR3s leave out the opening cysteine and the closing phenylalanine or tryptophan. Clone size appears in some rows only: once, few, many, or a class for an expanded clone.

cdr3_aa: ASTLGTGYNEQF
v_call: TRBV6-1
j_call: TRBJ2-1
clone_size: few

cdr3_aa: ASSKGGAGKDGRWNIQY
v_call: TRBV21-1
j_call: TRBJ2-4
clone_size: many

cdr3_aa: ASSQDRTSGDYNEQF
v_call: TRBV4-3
j_call: TRBJ2-1
clone_size: many

cdr3_aa: ASSLETGGLNEQF
v_call: TRBV5-1
j_call: TRBJ2-1
clone_size: many

cdr3_aa: ASSSPTGTSGSTDTQY
v_call: TRBV7-8
j_call: TRBJ2-3
clone_size: few

cdr3_aa: ASSDGVLGSGANVLT
v_call: TRBV9
j_call: TRBJ2-6
clone_size: few

cdr3_aa: ASSPYSNQPQH
v_call: TRBV27
j_call: TRBJ1-5
clone_size: NA

cdr3_aa: ATSNKERNTGELF
v_call: TRBV15
j_call: TRBJ2-2
clone_size: many

cdr3_aa: ASSSRTGVRETQY
v_call: TRBV12-3/TRBV12-4
j_call: TRBJ2-5
clone_size: many

cdr3_aa: ASSLYQGAEAF
v_call: TRBV5-1
j_call: TRBJ1-1
clone_size: many

cdr3_aa: ASSSEPSGSTADTQY
v_call: TRBV7-6
j_call: TRBJ2-3
clone_size: NA

cdr3_aa: ASSLEPADNEQF
v_call: TRBV7-2
j_call: TRBJ2-1
clone_size: few

cdr3_aa: ASSQDRAFREQY
v_call: TRBV4-3
j_call: TRBJ2-7
clone_size: NA

cdr3_aa: ASSGSGTDTQY
v_call: TRBV6-4
j_call: TRBJ2-3
clone_size: few

cdr3_aa: SVELDLAKNIQY
v_call: TRBV29-1
j_call: TRBJ2-4
clone_size: few

cdr3_aa: SVESEDSSYEQY
v_call: TRBV29-1
j_call: TRBJ2-7
clone_size: many

cdr3_aa: ASSFEGLETQY
v_call: TRBV28
j_call: TRBJ2-5
clone_size: many

cdr3_aa: ASSQDDILSTGQTQY
v_call: TRBV4-3
j_call: TRBJ2-5
clone_size: NA

cdr3_aa: AWSILVGEEQF
v_call: TRBV30
j_call: TRBJ2-1
clone_size: NA

cdr3_aa: ASSFSGIPYEQY
v_call: TRBV7-9
j_call: TRBJ2-7
clone_size: NA

cdr3_aa: ASSLSRTGGYGYT
v_call: TRBV12-3/TRBV12-4
j_call: TRBJ1-2
clone_size: many

cdr3_aa: ASSWDGGEAF
v_call: TRBV5-1
j_call: TRBJ1-1
clone_size: NA

cdr3_aa: ASSFLTTYNEQF
v_call: TRBV28
j_call: TRBJ2-1
clone_size: NA

cdr3_aa: ATSGGHPSSYEQY
v_call: TRBV24-1
j_call: TRBJ2-7
clone_size: many

cdr3_aa: ASSQHRGQENIQY
v_call: TRBV4-3
j_call: TRBJ2-4
clone_size: few

cdr3_aa: ASSQVLTRSRDEQF
v_call: TRBV4-3
j_call: TRBJ2-1
clone_size: few

cdr3_aa: ASSQESPGQRFGGELF
v_call: TRBV3-1
j_call: TRBJ2-2
clone_size: NA

cdr3_aa: ASSLPAAGSDTQY
v_call: TRBV12-3/TRBV12-4
j_call: TRBJ2-3
clone_size: few

cdr3_aa: ASSEMGIRTDTQY
v_call: TRBV2
j_call: TRBJ2-3
clone_size: NA

cdr3_aa: ASSGRDRGRETQY
v_call: TRBV7-9
j_call: TRBJ2-5
clone_size: NA

cdr3_aa: SASDSANYGYT
v_call: TRBV20-1
j_call: TRBJ1-2
clone_size: NA